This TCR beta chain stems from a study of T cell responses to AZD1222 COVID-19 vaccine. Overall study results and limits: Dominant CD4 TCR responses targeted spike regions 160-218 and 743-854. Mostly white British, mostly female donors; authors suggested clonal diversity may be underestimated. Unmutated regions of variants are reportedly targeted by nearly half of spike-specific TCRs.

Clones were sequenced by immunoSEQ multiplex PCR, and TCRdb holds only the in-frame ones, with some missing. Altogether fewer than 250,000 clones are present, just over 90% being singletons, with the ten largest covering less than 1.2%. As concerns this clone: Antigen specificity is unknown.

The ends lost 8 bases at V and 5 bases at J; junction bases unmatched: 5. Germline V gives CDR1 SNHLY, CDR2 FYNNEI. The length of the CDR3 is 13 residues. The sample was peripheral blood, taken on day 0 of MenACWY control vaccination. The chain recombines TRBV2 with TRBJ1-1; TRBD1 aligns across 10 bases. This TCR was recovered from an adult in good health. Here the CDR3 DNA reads TGTGCCAGCTTGGGACAGGGGATAACTGAAGCTTTCTTT. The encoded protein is CASLGQGITEAFF.